The rows below give T cell receptor beta chains drawn from one sample of a study of blood T cell repertoires in COVID-19. Produced via immunoSEQ multiplex PCR; TCRdb's table is partial and in-frame only. The profile shows 120,000 or so clones, 90% of them singletons. Sequencing was performed on peripheral blood. These receptors all stem from a man between 50 and 59 years old with active COVID-19. CDR3s include the opening cysteine and the closing phenylalanine or tryptophan. The D gene is left open where the match is weak. Only some rows state a clone size, as once, few, many or a class for expanded clones.

J gene: TRBJ1-5
V gene: TRBV19
clone size: -
D gene: -
CDR3 DNA: TGTGCCAGTAACGGTCCCAGCGGGTCTACGAGCAATCAGCCCCAGCATTTT
CDR3 protein: CASNGPSGSTSNQPQHF

J gene: TRBJ2-2
V gene: TRBV7-7
clone size: -
D gene: TRBD1
CDR3 DNA: TGTGCCAGCAGTCCTGACAGGGGGCTGGGCGGGGAGCTGTTTTTT
CDR3 protein: CASSPDRGLGGELFF

J gene: TRBJ2-6
V gene: TRBV16
clone size: -
D gene: -
CDR3 DNA: TGTGCCAGCAGCCAATCTGGACAAAGCTCTGGGGCCAACGTCCTGACTTTC
CDR3 protein: CASSQSGQSSGANVLTF

J gene: TRBJ1-5
V gene: TRBV7-8
clone size: -
D gene: -
CDR3 DNA: TGTGCCAGCAGCTTCCGGACATCCTTGGCTAATCAGCCCCAGCATTTT
CDR3 protein: CASSFRTSLANQPQHF

J gene: TRBJ1-2
V gene: TRBV5-5
clone size: -
D gene: TRBD1
CDR3 DNA: TGTGCCAGCAGCTTAGACAGGGCCGGCTATGGCTACACCTTC
CDR3 protein: CASSLDRAGYGYTF

J gene: TRBJ2-3
V gene: TRBV19
clone size: -
D gene: -
CDR3 DNA: TGTGCCAGTAGTACGGGGTTTGGGGATACGCAGTATTTT
CDR3 protein: CASSTGFGDTQYF

J gene: TRBJ2-1
V gene: TRBV29-1
clone size: -
D gene: TRBD2
CDR3 DNA: TGCAGCGTTGAAGGACTAGCGGGAGAGGAGTCCTACAATGAGCAGTTCTTC
CDR3 protein: CSVEGLAGEESYNEQFF

J gene: TRBJ1-1
V gene: TRBV7-9
clone size: -
D gene: -
CDR3 DNA: TGTGCCAGCTTCGACCCGGCAGGGGCGAACACTGAAGCTTTCTTT
CDR3 protein: CASFDPAGANTEAFF

J gene: TRBJ1-6
V gene: TRBV3-1/TRBV3-2
clone size: once
D gene: -
CDR3 DNA: TGTGCCAGCAGCCATCGTCGTCAGGCCAATTCACCCCTCCACTTT
CDR3 protein: CASSHRRQANSPLHF

J gene: TRBJ1-4
V gene: TRBV7-9
clone size: -
D gene: -
CDR3 DNA: TGTGCCAGCAGCTTAGTTTCGGAAAAACTGTTTTTT
CDR3 protein: CASSLVSEKLFF

J gene: TRBJ2-1
V gene: TRBV5-1
clone size: -
D gene: -
CDR3 DNA: TGCGCCAGCAAGCTAGGGGGTGATCCCTACAATGAGCAGTTCTTC
CDR3 protein: CASKLGGDPYNEQFF

J gene: TRBJ2-1
V gene: TRBV24-1
clone size: -
D gene: -
CDR3 DNA: TGTGCCACCAGTGATTTTAAGCCTGCAGGTGAGCAGTTCTTC
CDR3 protein: CATSDFKPAGEQFF

J gene: TRBJ2-1
V gene: TRBV24-1
clone size: -
D gene: TRBD2
CDR3 DNA: TGTGCCACCAGTGATTTGGGGACTAGCGGGGGATACAATGAGCAGTTCTTC
CDR3 protein: CATSDLGTSGGYNEQFF

J gene: TRBJ1-6
V gene: TRBV18
clone size: -
D gene: -
CDR3 DNA: TGTGCCAGCTCACCCGCCACAGGGAATTCACCCCTCCACTTT
CDR3 protein: CASSPATGNSPLHF

J gene: TRBJ2-1
V gene: TRBV13
clone size: -
D gene: TRBD1
CDR3 DNA: TGTGCCAGCAGCCCGCGACAGGGCAGGCAGTTCTTC
CDR3 protein: CASSPRQGRQFF

J gene: TRBJ1-1
V gene: TRBV5-6
clone size: -
D gene: -
CDR3 DNA: TGTGCCTCCTGCCGGGGAAGAGCTTTCTTT
CDR3 protein: CASCRGRAFF

J gene: TRBJ1-6
V gene: TRBV28
clone size: -
D gene: -
CDR3 DNA: TGTGCCAGCAGGAGCGCCTATAATTCACCCCTCCACTTT
CDR3 protein: CASRSAYNSPLHF